A single sample is the source of the 32 T cell receptor beta chains below, sequenced in a study of CD8+CD57+ T cells in acquired aplastic anemia. Genomic DNA templated the TCR beta VDJ and CDR3 profiling. One entry per CDR3 protein, called by TCRdb with MiXCR from the reads. This table holds a few hundred thousand distinct CDR3 sequences, around 50% found once. CD8+CD57+ cell expansion, shown by flow cytometry, had occurred in the patients selected for sequencing. The sample taken for sequencing was sorted CD4+, CD8+, or CD8+CD57+ T cells (not recorded which) from PBMCs. Receptors were obtained from a human donor with aplastic anemia.

This clonotype was recorded many times. J is TRBJ1-3 and V is TRBV12-3 or TRBV12-4, with D possibly matching TRBD1 (5 bases). This CDR3 contains 15 residues. V lost 6 bases and J lost 0, with 12 bases in between. The chain's CDR3 is CASRSSGSSGNTIYF. Here the CDR3 DNA reads TGTGCCAGCAGGTCCTCAGGGAGCTCTGGAAACACCATATATTTT.

V usage is TRBV15 and J usage is TRBJ2-2, with D tentatively TRBD2 (6 bases). CDR3 length: 16 residues. Trimming shortened V by 1 base and J by 3 bases, and 12 bases separated the two germline ends. Germline V gene data show CDR1 as LNHNV and CDR2 as YYDKDF (reference sequence). The CDR3 nucleotides are TGTGCCACCAGCAGAGGGAGCGGGTCGTACACCGGGGAGCTGTTTTTT. Residues: CATSRGSGSYTGELFF. The complete variable domain, with remaining parts taken from reference TRBV15 and TRBJ2-2, reads DAMVIQNPRYQVTQFGKPVTLSCSQTLNHNVMYWYQQKSSQAPKLLFHYYDKDFNNEADTPDNFQSRRPNTSFCFLDIRSPGLGDTAMYLCATSRGSGSYTGELFFGEGSRLTVL.

To note about this clonotype: The CDR3 carries no conserved terminal phenylalanine or tryptophan, so it likely arises from a read error. No DNA is shown, since the ends of the CDR3 on it are uncertain; the CDR3 is the one TCRdb lists. The chain is built from TRBV5-1 and TRBJ2-7; TRBD2 is the table's D call, not checked against the DNA. The CDR3 is 8 residues long, ends included. From germline, CDR1 is SGHRS and CDR2 YFSETQ. The CDR3 loop reads CASRVGVT.

This clonotype was seen repeatedly, ten times or more. The chain is built from TRBV20-1 and TRBJ2-7; no definite D call. Germline V gene sequence: CDR1 DFQATT, CDR2 SNEGSKA (reference sequence). The CDR3 spans 14 residues. Between the trimmed V and J ends, which lost 0 bases and 3 bases, there was a span of 12 bases. CDR3 DNA sequence: TGCAGTGCTAGAGATCTTGCACTCCACTACGAGCAGTACTTC. This codes for CSARDLALHYEQYF.

At least ten counts were recorded for this clonotype. The chain joins TRBV7-2 to TRBJ1-2, with no clear D. V dropped 3 bases and J dropped 3 bases, with 11 bases sitting between them. The germline CDR1 and CDR2 sequences are SGHTA and FQGNSA. This CDR3 has 14 amino acids. The CDR3 coding sequence is TGTGCCAGCAGCTTCCCCCTGGGGTACTATGGCTACACCTTC. Its protein product is CASSFPLGYYGYTF. The whole variable domain, filled in from reference TRBV7-2 and TRBJ1-2, reads GAGVSQSPSNKVTEKGKDVELRCDPISGHTALYWYRQSLGQGLEFLIYFQGNSAPDKSGLPSDRFSAERTGGSVSTLTIQRTQQEDSAVYLCASSFPLGYYGYTFGSGTRLTVV.

This clonotype came up a few times. V and J are TRBV9 and TRBJ2-3; D gene ambiguous. Germline CDR1 reads SGDLS; CDR2 reads YYNGEE. V gave up 2 bases and J gave up 5 bases, with 12 bases separating them. The CDR3 is 14 residues long. CDR3 DNA: TGTGCCAGCAGCGTCCGGGCTGCTTTAGATACGCAGTATTTT. Encoded protein: CASSVRAALDTQYF.

A note on this clonotype: The final CDR3 position lacks the conserved phenylalanine or tryptophan, pointing to a likely read error. The chain couples TRBV24-1 to TRBJ1-2, with 10 bases identical to TRBD1. The CDR3 has 15 residues. Trimming took 4 bases from V and 2 from J; bases not matched to a gene: 3. The germline V gene encodes CDR1 KGHDR and CDR2 SFDVKD. The CDR3 loop reads CATSEETGGNYGYTL. The CDR3 DNA is TGTGCCACCAGTGAGGAGACAGGGGGCAACTATGGCTACACCCTC.

This clonotype came up a few times. The rearrangement links TRBV10-2 to TRBJ1-2; a possible D gene is TRBD1 (5 bases). V was pared by 0 bases and J by 7 bases, with 6 bases between. The CDR3 is made up of 12 amino acids. Germline loops: CDR1 WSHSY, CDR2 SAAADI. The CDR3 DNA is TGCGCCAGCAGTGAGTCAGGGGTTGGCTACACCTTC. Encoded protein: CASSESGVGYTF.

CDR3 loop: CASSPLTTSSYNEQFF. The CDR3 nucleotides are TGTGCCAGCAGCCCGCTGACTACGAGCTCCTACAATGAGCAGTTCTTC. The chain couples TRBV7-3 to TRBJ2-1; tentatively, D is TRBD2 (5 bases). Germline assignment: CDR1 SGHTA and CDR2 FQGTGA. CDR3 length: 16 amino acids. Trimming removed 5 bases from V and 0 bases from J, with 14 bases in between.

As concerns this clonotype: This clone may be a read error of a much larger clone one base away. The rearrangement uses TRBV19 and TRBJ1-1; D gene unclear. CDR3 size: 15 residues. CDR1 is LNHDA and CDR2 is SQIVND in the germline V gene (reference sequence). Trimming stripped 2 bases from V and 1 base from J, with 11 bases between. Here the CDR3 DNA reads TGTGCCAGTAGTATAACGGGTACATCGAACACTGAAGCTTTCTTT. This encodes CASSITGTSNTEAFF.

Details on this clonotype: A junction boundary mismatches the germline segment, possibly from a read error. The chain links TRBV12-5 to TRBJ2-2; TRBD1 might be the D (8 bases). The germline CDR1 and CDR2 sequences are LGHNT and FRNRAP. There are 16 residues in the CDR3. The CDR3 reads CASGLPQGEGTGELSW. The DNA of the CDR3 is TGTGCTAGTGGTTTGCCACAGGGGGAGGGCACCGGGGAGCTGTCTTGG.

The rearrangement uses TRBV7-9 and TRBJ2-7; 13 nucleotides align to TRBD2. V lost 6 bases to trimming and J lost 6 bases; unmatched junction nucleotides: 8. This CDR3 is built from 15 residues. Germline-derived CDR1 and CDR2 are SEHNR and FQNEAQ (reference sequence). CDR3 sequence (DNA): TGTGCCAGCAGTCCCAGGACTAGCGGGGGCGTCGAGCAGTACTTC. This gives the protein CASSPRTSGGVEQYF.

This clonotype was observed at least ten times. The genes are TRBV19 and TRBJ1-5; the match to TRBD1 covers 7 bases. The trim removed 3 bases at V and 5 bases at J, leaving 4 bases unmatched. The V gene's germline CDR1 is LNHDA and CDR2 SQIVND (reference sequence). CDR3 size: 14 residues. As DNA, the CDR3 is TGTGCCAGTAGTATTTCGGACAGGCATCAGCCCCAGCATTTT. It translates to CASSISDRHQPQHF. The variable domain in full, with the rest retrieved from reference TRBV19 and TRBJ1-5, is DGGITQSPKYLFRKEGQNVTLSCEQNLNHDAMYWYRQDPGQGLRLIYYSQIVNDFQKGDIAEGYSVSREKKESFPLTVTSAQKNPTAFYLCASSISDRHQPQHFGDGTRLSIL.

This clonotype turned up a few times. The chain recombines TRBV25-1 with TRBJ2-1; 10 nucleotides align to TRBD1. The CDR3 loop spans 17 amino acids. Germline V gives CDR1 MGHDK, CDR2 SYGVNS. V lost 5 bases and J lost 11; bases outside the gene matches: 18. CDR3 sequence: CASSPERGGDRGSKQFF. The CDR3 nucleotides are TGTGCCAGCAGTCCAGAGAGAGGAGGGGACAGGGGTAGTAAGCAGTTCTTC.

This clonotype was seen ten or more times. The chain joins TRBV11-2 to TRBJ1-1, with 7 bases matching TRBD1. Germline CDR1 is SGHAT and CDR2 is FQNNGV. The V segment lost 2 bases and the J segment 3 bases; nucleotides outside the gene matches: 3. The CDR3 is 14 amino acids. CDR3 sequence: CASSLKGADTEAFF. The CDR3 nucleotides are TGTGCCAGCAGCTTAAAGGGGGCGGACACTGAAGCTTTCTTT.

J is TRBJ2-5 and V is TRBV10-3; tentatively, D is TRBD2 (6 bases). The germline V and J ends were trimmed by 10 bases and 7 bases, with 13 bases remaining between them. The CDR3 has 11 residues. CDR1 and CDR2 (germline): ENHRY, SYGVKD. CDR3 nucleotides: TGTGCCACTGGGACTGGCGGGACCCAGTACTTC. Translating it yields CATGTGGTQYF.

The rearrangement joins TRBV20-1 to TRBJ1-3; 11 bases match TRBD1. Germline CDR1 is DFQATT and CDR2 is SNEGSKA (reference sequence). The CDR3 loop spans 16 amino acids. V was pared by 6 bases and J by 4 bases, with 11 bases of the junction left unmatched. The DNA for the CDR3 is TGCAGTGCGAGACACCGGGACAGGGGGGCCGGAAACACCATATATTTT. It translates to CSARHRDRGAGNTIYF.

This clonotype has ten or more counts. The gene calls are TRBV5-4 and TRBJ1-5, with D possibly being TRBD1 (6 bases). Germline CDR1 is SGHNT and CDR2 is YYREEE (reference sequence). The CDR3 consists of 16 residues. The ends were cut back, 0 bases at V and 1 base at J, with 11 bases in the middle. CDR3 protein: CASSLGGGVSNQPQHF. CDR3 sequence (DNA): TGTGCCAGCAGCTTGGGCGGGGGCGTGAGCAATCAGCCCCAGCATTTT.

This clonotype was counted a single time. An end of the junction differs from the germline gene, which may be a read error. J is TRBJ1-1 and V is TRBV7-3, with D possibly TRBD1 on 5 matching bases. Germline-derived CDR1 and CDR2 are SGHTA and FQGTGA. This CDR3 spans 13 amino acids. CDR3 DNA: TGTGCCAGCAGCTTACAGGGTAACATTGAAGCTTTCTTT. Protein sequence: CASSLQGNIEAFF.

The chain has TRBV7-9 and TRBJ1-3, with D perhaps matching TRBD1 (6 bases). The CDR3 extends over 14 amino acids. The germline CDR1 and CDR2 sequences are SEHNR and FQNEAQ (reference sequence). V was pared by 5 bases and J by 2 bases, with 10 bases between. As DNA, the CDR3 is TGTGCCAGCAGCGCCGGGACAACTGGAAACACCATATATTTT. It yields the protein CASSAGTTGNTIYF.

The chain carries TRBV15 and TRBJ2-6; D is ambiguous. CDR1 is LNHNV and CDR2 is YYDKDF in the germline V gene (reference sequence). The CDR3 length is 15 residues. V dropped 1 base and J dropped 4 bases, with 8 bases sitting between them. The CDR3 DNA follows: TGTGCCACCAGCAGAGGGAATCTGGGGGCCAACGTCCTGACTTTC. It specifies CATSRGNLGANVLTF.

This clonotype was counted ten times or more. The chain recombines TRBV19 with TRBJ1-1; D remains ambiguous. Trimming shortened V by 0 bases and J by 0 bases, and 8 bases separated the two germline ends. Germline loops: CDR1 LNHDA, CDR2 SQIVND (reference sequence). The CDR3 has 15 residues. This CDR3 is CASSIEGRMNTEAFF. CDR3 sequence (DNA): TGTGCCAGTAGTATAGAAGGGAGGATGAACACTGAAGCTTTCTTT.

The CDR3 DNA is TGCGCCAGCAGCTTGGAAGCCGGGACAGCCAAAAACATTCAGTACTTC. This translates into CASSLEAGTAKNIQYF. The gene calls are TRBV5-1 and TRBJ2-4; D is perhaps TRBD1 or TRBD2 (5 bases each). The CDR3 consists of 16 residues. The V and J ends lost 0 bases and 0 bases respectively, with 10 bases between them. Germline CDR1 and CDR2: SGHRS and YFSETQ.

Ten or more counts support this clonotype. In nucleotides, the CDR3 is TGCAGTGCTAGAGATCCGGACAGGGGCCGGTATGGCTACACCTTC. Protein: CSARDPDRGRYGYTF. This chain uses TRBV20-1 with TRBJ1-2; the match to TRBD1 covers 9 bases. V shed 0 bases and J 5 bases; nucleotides not matched to a gene: 7. CDR1 DFQATT and CDR2 SNEGSKA come from the germline V gene (reference sequence). The CDR3 is 15 residues long.

This clonotype was counted many times. This chain connects TRBV9 to TRBJ2-3; maybe TRBD2 (5 bases). Germline V gives CDR1 SGDLS, CDR2 YYNGEE. The length of the CDR3 is 16 residues. The V and J ends lost 1 base and 7 bases respectively, with 19 bases between them. Here the CDR3 reads CASSVRGTGELNTQYF. The CDR3 nucleotides read TGTGCCAGCAGCGTACGGGGAACGGGCGAACTCAATACGCAGTATTTT.

The V and J genes are TRBV6-5 and TRBJ2-5; 15 bases are a match to TRBD2. J gave up 7 bases and V 6 bases, and 6 bases lay outside the gene matches. The CDR3 covers 15 residues. Germline values: CDR1 MNHEY, CDR2 SVGAGI. CDR3 sequence reads: CASSSGLAGGVTQYF. CDR3 nucleotides: TGTGCCAGCAGCTCAGGACTAGCGGGGGGGGTGACCCAGTACTTC.

The rearrangement links TRBV9 to TRBJ2-3; possible D gene TRBD2, 7 bases. The V gene's germline CDR1 is SGDLS and CDR2 YYNGEE. Trimming removed 3 bases at V and 1 base at J, with 12 bases between. This CDR3 region has 15 residues. CDR3 coding DNA: TGTGCCAGCAGCGCCCGGGGGGCCCGCACAGATACGCAGTATTTT. It encodes CASSARGARTDTQYF.

On this clonotype itself: The conserved phenylalanine or tryptophan normally closing the CDR3 is absent here, so this likely arose from a read error. The limits of the CDR3 on the DNA are not certain, so only TCRdb's listed CDR3 is given. The CDR3 here is CASSPLQRVVS. The chain carries TRBV7-9 and TRBJ2-2; the D call TRBD2 from the table was never checked on the DNA. The CDR3 totals 11 residues, both ends included. CDR1 is SEHNR, CDR2 FQNEAQ, per germline (reference sequence).

This clonotype was detected many times. The chain joins TRBV2 to TRBJ1-6; 9 bases align to TRBD1. The CDR3 is 15 amino acids. J was trimmed by 6 bases and V by 2 bases; bases with no gene match: 2. CDR1 and CDR2 from the germline V gene are SNHLY and FYNNEI. CDR3 residues: CASSERDRANSPLHF. CDR3 bases: TGTGCCAGCAGTGAACGGGACAGGGCTAATTCACCCCTCCACTTT.

J is TRBJ1-3 and V is TRBV19; tentative D call: TRBD1 (5 bases). Trimming removed 7 bases at V and 2 bases at J, with 12 bases between. Germline values: CDR1 LNHDA, CDR2 SQIVND (reference sequence). This CDR3 region has 14 residues. Here the CDR3 DNA reads TGTGCCAGTACCCTACCGACAGCTGGAAACACCATATATTTT. Its translation is CASTLPTAGNTIYF.

This clonotype was recorded many times. This sequence joins TRBV6-1 and TRBJ1-5, with 8 bases that match TRBD1. CDR1 is MNHNS and CDR2 is SASEGT in the germline V gene. This CDR3 has 14 residues. V lost 6 bases to trimming and J lost 9 bases; unmatched junction nucleotides: 10. As DNA, the CDR3 is TGTGCCAGCAGGGTGACAGGGGTAGAAGGGCCCCAGCATTTT. Amino acid sequence: CASRVTGVEGPQHF.

This clonotype was detected many times. The rearrangement joins TRBV5-1 to TRBJ2-5; a weak D match, TRBD1 (5 bases). V lost 4 bases and J 1 base, leaving 14 bases between the germline ends. Germline V lookup: CDR1 SGHRS, CDR2 YFSETQ. The CDR3 runs 15 residues. CDR3 nucleotide sequence: TGCGCCAGCAGCCTTGGCAGGGTAGTCCAAGAGACCCAGTACTTC. Protein sequence: CASSLGRVVQETQYF.